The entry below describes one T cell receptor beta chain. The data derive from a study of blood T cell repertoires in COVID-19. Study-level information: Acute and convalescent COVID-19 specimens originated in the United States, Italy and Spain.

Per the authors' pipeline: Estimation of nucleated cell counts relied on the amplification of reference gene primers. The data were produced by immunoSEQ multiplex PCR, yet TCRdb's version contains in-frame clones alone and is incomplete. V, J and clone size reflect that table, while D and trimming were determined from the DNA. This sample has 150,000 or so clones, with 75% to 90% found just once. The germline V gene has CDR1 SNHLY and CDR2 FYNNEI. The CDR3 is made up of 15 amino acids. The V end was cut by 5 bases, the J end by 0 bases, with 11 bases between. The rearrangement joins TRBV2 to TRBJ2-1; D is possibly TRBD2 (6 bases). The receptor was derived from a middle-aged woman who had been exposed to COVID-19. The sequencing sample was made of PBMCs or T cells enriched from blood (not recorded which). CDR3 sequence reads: CASSPGRSSYNEQFF. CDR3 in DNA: TGTGCCAGCAGTCCCGGGAGAAGCTCCTACAATGAGCAGTTCTTC.